The 7 T cell receptor beta chains given below trace back to one sample, sequenced in a study of a mutant IDH1 vaccine in newly diagnosed glioma. Stated time point: week 5, during vaccination. The content of each vaccine dose was 300 ug of mutant IDH1 20-mer peptide, and topical imiquimod accompanied it. Profiling relied on immunoSEQ multiplex PCR, and the TCRdb table lists in-frame clones only, not all of them. The sample has 39,000 or so clones, around three quarters seen once; the top ten hold around 5.5%. No antigens are known for them. The sequences come from PBMCs, collected from a glioma patient whose treatment included an IDH1 peptide vaccine. These receptors originate from a man aged 35 to 55 with glioma.

This clone was recorded only once. This chain joins TRBV2 and TRBJ1-1, with D perhaps TRBD1 (5 bases). Germline V gene lookup returns CDR1 SNHLY and CDR2 FYNNEI. Trimming shortened V by 4 bases and J by 13 bases, and 22 bases separated the two germline ends. The CDR3 length is 14 residues. The CDR3 DNA reads as TGTGCCAGCAGTGGACTGGGCGGGACGGCCCCTGTTTTCTTT. Protein sequence: CASSGLGGTAPVFF.

V and J are TRBV6-5 and TRBJ2-1, with 13 bases aligning to TRBD2. The V and J ends lost 4 bases and 7 bases, in that order; junction bases with no gene match: 4. Per germline, CDR1 MNHEY and CDR2 SVGAGI. The CDR3 contains 15 residues. The CDR3 region is CASSSGTSGENEQFF. The CDR3 nucleotides are TGTGCCAGCAGTTCCGGGACTAGCGGGGAAAATGAGCAGTTCTTC.

This chain joins TRBV9 and TRBJ1-4, with 8 bases identical to TRBD1. Looked up from germline, CDR1 is SGDLS and CDR2 is YYNGEE. Losses at the gene ends were 4 bases for V and 7 bases for J; bases not matched to a gene: 15. This CDR3 has 17 residues. Here the CDR3 DNA reads TGTGCCAGCAGCCCCACCCTGGGACAGGTCCGGAGTGAAAAACTGTTTTTT. Translation gives CASSPTLGQVRSEKLFF.

The chain is built from TRBV7-9 and TRBJ2-3, with D perhaps TRBD2 (8 bases). Trimming left V 2 bases short and J 6 bases short, with 18 bases between. The CDR3 runs to 16 residues. Germline CDR1 reads SEHNR; CDR2 reads FQNEAQ (reference sequence). This CDR3 is CASSLRGRGGIDTQYF. DNA of the CDR3: TGTGCCAGCAGCTTAAGGGGGCGCGGGGGGATCGATACGCAGTATTTT.

V and J are TRBV9 and TRBJ1-6; TRBD1 matches 9 bases. The CDR3 runs 15 residues. The J segment lost 7 bases and the V segment lost 4 bases, leaving 6 bases of the junction unmatched. The V gene's germline CDR1 is SGDLS and CDR2 YYNGEE. The CDR3 nucleotides read TGTGCCAGCAGCCGAATTGACAGGGGGAATTCACCCCTCCACTTT. Its translation: CASSRIDRGNSPLHF.

This clone occurred once. The chain couples TRBV25-1 to TRBJ2-3; D is undetermined. V lost 6 bases and J lost 6, with 7 bases in between. The CDR3 contains 11 residues. The germline CDR1 and CDR2 sequences are MGHDK and SYGVNS. CDR3 sequence (DNA): TGTGCCAGCAGAAACGGGGATACGCAGTATTTT. Its translation is CASRNGDTQYF.

This chain links TRBV15 with TRBJ1-4; the D is unclear. The CDR3 runs to 15 residues. Germline V CDR1 and CDR2: LNHNV, YYDKDF (reference sequence). Trimming left V 2 bases short and J 4 bases short, with 11 bases between. The CDR3 DNA reads as TGTGCCACCAGCAGAAGGAGCCTCAATAATGAAAAACTGTTTTTT. As protein: CATSRRSLNNEKLFF.